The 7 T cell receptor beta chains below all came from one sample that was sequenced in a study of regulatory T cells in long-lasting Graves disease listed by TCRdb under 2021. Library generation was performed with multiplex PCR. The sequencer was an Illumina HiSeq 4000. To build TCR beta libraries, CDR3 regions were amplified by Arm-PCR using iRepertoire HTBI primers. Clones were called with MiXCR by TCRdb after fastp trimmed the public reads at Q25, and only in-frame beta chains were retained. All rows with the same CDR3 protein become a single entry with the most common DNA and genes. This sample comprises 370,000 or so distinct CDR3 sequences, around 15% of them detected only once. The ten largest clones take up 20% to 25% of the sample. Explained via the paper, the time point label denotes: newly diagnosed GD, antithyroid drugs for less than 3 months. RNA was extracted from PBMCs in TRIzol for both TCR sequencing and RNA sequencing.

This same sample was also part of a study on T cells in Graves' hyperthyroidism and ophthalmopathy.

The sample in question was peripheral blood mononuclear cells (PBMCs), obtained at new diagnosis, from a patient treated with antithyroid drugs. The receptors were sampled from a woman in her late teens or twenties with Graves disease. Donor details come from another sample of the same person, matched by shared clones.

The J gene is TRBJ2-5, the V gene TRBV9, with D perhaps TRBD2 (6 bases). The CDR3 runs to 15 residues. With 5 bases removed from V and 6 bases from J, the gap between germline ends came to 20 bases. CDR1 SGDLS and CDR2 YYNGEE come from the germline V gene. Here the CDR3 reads CASSSGTSIPKTQYF. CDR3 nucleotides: TGTGCCAGCAGTTCCGGGACTTCCATACCTAAGACCCAGTACTTC.

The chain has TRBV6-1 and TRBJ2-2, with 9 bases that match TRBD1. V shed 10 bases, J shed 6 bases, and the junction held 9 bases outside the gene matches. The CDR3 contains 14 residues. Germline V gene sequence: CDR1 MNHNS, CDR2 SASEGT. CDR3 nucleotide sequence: TGTGCCACCATCGACAGGGGGTTTGCCGGGGAGCTGTTTTTT. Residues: CATIDRGFAGELFF.

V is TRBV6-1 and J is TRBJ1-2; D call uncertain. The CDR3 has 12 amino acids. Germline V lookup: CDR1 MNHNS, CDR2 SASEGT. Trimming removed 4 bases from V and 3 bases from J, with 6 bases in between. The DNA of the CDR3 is TGTGCCAGCAGTGCTACGGACTATGGCTACACCTTC. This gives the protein CASSATDYGYTF.

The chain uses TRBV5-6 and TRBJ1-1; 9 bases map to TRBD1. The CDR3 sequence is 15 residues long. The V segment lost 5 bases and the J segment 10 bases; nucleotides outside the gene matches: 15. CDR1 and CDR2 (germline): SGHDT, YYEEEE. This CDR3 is CASSFGQGRRFGAFF. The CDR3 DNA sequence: TGTGCCAGCAGTTTTGGACAGGGGAGGCGATTTGGAGCTTTCTTT.

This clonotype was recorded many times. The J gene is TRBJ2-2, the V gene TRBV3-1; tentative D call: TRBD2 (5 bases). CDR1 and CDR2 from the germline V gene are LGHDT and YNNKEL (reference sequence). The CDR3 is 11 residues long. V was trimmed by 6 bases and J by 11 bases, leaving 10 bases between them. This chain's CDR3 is CASSRTDELFF. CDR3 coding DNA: TGTGCCAGCAGTCGGACTGACGAGCTGTTTTTT.

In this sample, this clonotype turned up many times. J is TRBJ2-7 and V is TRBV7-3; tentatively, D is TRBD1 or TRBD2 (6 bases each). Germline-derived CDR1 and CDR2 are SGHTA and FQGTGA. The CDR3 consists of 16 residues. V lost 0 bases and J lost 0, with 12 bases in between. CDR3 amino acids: CASSLTLGGFSYEQYF. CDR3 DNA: TGTGCCAGCAGCTTAACCTTGGGGGGCTTCTCCTACGAGCAGTACTTC.

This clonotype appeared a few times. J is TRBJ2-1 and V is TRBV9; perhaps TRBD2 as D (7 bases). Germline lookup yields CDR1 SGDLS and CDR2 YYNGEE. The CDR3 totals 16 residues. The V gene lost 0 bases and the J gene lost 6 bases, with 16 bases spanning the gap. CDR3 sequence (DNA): TGTGCCAGCAGCGTAGGAGGAGGGGGAGGGTTCAATGAGCAGTTCTTC. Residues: CASSVGGGGGFNEQFF.